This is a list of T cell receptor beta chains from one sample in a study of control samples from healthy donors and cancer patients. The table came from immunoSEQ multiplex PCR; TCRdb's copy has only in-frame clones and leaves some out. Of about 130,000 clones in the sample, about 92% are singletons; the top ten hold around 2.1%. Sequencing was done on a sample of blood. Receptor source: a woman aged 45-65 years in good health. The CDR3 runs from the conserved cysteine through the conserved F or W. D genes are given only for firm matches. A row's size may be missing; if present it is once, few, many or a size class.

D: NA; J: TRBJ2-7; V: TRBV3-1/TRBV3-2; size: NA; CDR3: CASSQDLIGAGEQYF; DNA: TGTGCCAGCAGCCAAGATCTTATTGGAGCGGGCGAGCAGTACTTC
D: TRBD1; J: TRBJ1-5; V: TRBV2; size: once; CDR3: CASRRDRGGNQPQHF; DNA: TGTGCCAGCAGACGGGACAGGGGGGGCAATCAGCCCCAGCATTTT
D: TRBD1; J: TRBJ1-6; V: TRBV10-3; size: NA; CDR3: CAISESTGQGNSPLHF; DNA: TGTGCCATCAGTGAGTCAACGGGACAGGGGAATTCACCCCTCCACTTT
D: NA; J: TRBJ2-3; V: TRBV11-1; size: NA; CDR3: CASSLGTNTDTQYF; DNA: TGTGCCAGCAGCTTAGGGACTAACACAGATACGCAGTATTTT
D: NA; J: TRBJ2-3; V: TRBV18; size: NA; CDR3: CASSIDGGSTDTQYF; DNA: TGTGCCAGCTCCATCGATGGCGGGAGCACAGATACGCAGTATTTT
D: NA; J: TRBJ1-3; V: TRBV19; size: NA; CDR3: CASSSTRSSGNTIYF; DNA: TGTGCCAGTAGTTCGACACGTTCCTCTGGAAACACCATATATTTT
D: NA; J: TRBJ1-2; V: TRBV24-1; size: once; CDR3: CATSDGIHGRYIF; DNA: TGTGCCACCAGTGATGGGATTCACGGTCGCTACATCTTC
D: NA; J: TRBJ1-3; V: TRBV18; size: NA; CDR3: CASSPSRVVGNTIYF; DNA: TGTGCCAGCTCACCAAGCAGGGTAGTTGGAAACACCATATATTTT
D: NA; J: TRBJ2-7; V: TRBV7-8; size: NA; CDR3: CASSLVGLGGKSYEQYF; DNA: TGTGCCAGCAGCTTAGTGGGCCTCGGAGGGAAATCCTACGAGCAGTACTTC
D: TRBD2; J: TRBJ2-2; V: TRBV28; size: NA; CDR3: CASRTGTSTGELFF; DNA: TGTGCCAGCAGAACCGGGACTAGCACCGGGGAGCTGTTTTTT
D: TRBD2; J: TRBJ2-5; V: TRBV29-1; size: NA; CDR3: CSALAGGIGETQYF; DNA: TGCAGCGCACTAGCGGGGGGGATTGGGGAGACCCAGTACTTC
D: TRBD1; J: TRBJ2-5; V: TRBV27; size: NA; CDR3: CASRPGQGSGETQYF; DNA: TGTGCCAGCAGGCCGGGACAGGGGAGTGGAGAGACCCAGTACTTC
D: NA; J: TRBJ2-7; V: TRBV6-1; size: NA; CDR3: CASSETGREQYF; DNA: TGTGCCAGCAGTGAAACGGGGCGGGAGCAGTACTTC
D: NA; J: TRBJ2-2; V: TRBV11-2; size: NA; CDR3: CASSIKQTGSTGELFF; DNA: TGTGCCAGCAGCATAAAGCAAACGGGGTCCACCGGGGAGCTGTTTTTT
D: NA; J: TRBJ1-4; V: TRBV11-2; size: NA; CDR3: CASSLGTATNEKLFF; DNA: TGTGCCAGCAGCTTAGGGACAGCAACTAATGAAAAACTGTTTTTT
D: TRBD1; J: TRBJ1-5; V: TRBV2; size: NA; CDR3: CASRAQGGNQPQHF; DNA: TGTGCCAGCAGGGCACAGGGGGGCAATCAGCCCCAGCATTTT
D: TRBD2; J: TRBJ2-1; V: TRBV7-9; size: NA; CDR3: CASSRSGSSYNEQFF; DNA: TGTGCCAGCAGCAGAAGCGGGAGCTCCTACAATGAGCAGTTCTTC
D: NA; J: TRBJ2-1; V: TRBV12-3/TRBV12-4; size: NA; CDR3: CASSLFGFNEQFF; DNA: TGTGCCAGCAGTTTATTCGGGTTCAATGAGCAGTTCTTC